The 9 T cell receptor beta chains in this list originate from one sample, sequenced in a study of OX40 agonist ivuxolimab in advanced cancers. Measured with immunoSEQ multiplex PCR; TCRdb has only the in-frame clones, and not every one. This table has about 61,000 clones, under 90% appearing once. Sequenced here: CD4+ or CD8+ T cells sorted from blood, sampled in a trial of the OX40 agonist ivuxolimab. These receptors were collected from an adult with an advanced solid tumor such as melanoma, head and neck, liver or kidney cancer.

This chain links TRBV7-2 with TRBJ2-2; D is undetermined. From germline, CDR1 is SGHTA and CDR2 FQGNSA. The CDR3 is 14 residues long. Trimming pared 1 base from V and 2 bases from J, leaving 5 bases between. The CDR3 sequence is CASSLVANTGELFF. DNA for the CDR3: TGTGCCAGCAGCTTAGTTGCAAACACCGGGGAGCTGTTTTTT.

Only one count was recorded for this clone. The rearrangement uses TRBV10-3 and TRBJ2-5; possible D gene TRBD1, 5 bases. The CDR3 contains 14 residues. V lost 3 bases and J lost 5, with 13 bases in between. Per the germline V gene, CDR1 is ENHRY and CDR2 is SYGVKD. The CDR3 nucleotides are TGTGCCATCAGTGATTCAGGGTCTGAGGAGACCCAGTACTTC. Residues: CAISDSGSEETQYF.

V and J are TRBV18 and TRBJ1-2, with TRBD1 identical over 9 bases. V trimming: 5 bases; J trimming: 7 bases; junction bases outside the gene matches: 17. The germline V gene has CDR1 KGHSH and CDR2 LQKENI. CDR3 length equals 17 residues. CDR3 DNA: TGTGCCAGCTCAATAATCTCCGGGACAGGGCTGGAGAGTGGCTACACCTTC. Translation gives CASSIISGTGLESGYTF.

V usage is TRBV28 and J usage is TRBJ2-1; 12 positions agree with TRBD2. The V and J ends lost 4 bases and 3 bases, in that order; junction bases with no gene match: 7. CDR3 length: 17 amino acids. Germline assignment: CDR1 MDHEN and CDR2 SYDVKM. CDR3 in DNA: TGTGCCAGCAGTTCCCCTAGCGGGAGGGCCCACTACAATGAGCAGTTCTTC. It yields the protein CASSSPSGRAHYNEQFF.

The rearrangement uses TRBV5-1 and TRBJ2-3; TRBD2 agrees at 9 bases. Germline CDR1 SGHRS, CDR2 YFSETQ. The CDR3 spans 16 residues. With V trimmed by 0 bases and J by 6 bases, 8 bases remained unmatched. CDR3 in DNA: TGCGCCAGCAGCTTGGGCGCGGGAGGGCCTGGCGATACGCAGTATTTT. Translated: CASSLGAGGPGDTQYF.

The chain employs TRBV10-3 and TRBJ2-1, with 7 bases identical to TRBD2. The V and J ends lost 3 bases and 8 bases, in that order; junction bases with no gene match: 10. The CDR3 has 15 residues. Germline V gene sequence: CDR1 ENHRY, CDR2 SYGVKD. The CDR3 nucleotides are TGTGCCATCAGTGATCCCGGGACTAAGGTGGATGAGCAGTTCTTC. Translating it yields CAISDPGTKVDEQFF.

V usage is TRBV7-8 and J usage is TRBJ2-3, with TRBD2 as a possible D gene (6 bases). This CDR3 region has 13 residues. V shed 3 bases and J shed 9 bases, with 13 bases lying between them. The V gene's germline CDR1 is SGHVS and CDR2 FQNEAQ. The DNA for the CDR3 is TGTGCCAGCAGCTTTTCGGGGGAGAGAACGCAGTATTTT. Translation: CASSFSGERTQYF.

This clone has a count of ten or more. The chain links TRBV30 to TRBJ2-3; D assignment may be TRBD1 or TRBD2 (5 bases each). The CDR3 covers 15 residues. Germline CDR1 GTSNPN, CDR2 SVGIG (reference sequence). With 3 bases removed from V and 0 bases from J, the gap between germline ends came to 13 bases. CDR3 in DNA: TGTGCCTGGAGCACGGGACGGACTAGCACAGATACGCAGTATTTT. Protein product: CAWSTGRTSTDTQYF.

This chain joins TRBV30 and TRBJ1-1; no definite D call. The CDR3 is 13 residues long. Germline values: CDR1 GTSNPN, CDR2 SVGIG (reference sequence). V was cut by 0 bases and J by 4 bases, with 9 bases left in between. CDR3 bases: TGTGCCTGGAGTGTAAATATAGGCACTGAAGCTTTCTTT. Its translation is CAWSVNIGTEAFF.